Presented here are 21 T cell receptor beta chains from one specimen sequenced in a study of CD8 T cells in Susac syndrome. When the RNA was reverse transcribed, random hexamers were used with an input of about 0.5 to 1 ug. TCRdb itself ran the immunoSEQ multiplex PCR reads through MiXCR, one entry per CDR3 protein. The table has under 350,000 distinct CDR3 sequences, approximately 90% seen once. The source material was CD4+ T cells from PBMCs. These receptors were taken from a human donor with multiple sclerosis.

This chain links TRBV6-6 with TRBJ1-2, with D unclear. Per germline, CDR1 MNHNY and CDR2 SVGAGI (reference sequence). This CDR3 spans 14 amino acids. The V gene lost 7 bases and the J gene lost 8 bases, with 20 bases spanning the gap. The CDR3 region is CASTPAAVYGGYTF. CDR3 DNA sequence: TGTGCCAGCACCCCGGCGGCCGTATACGGGGGCTACACCTTC.

The V call is TRBV18, the J call TRBJ1-1; D ambiguous. This CDR3 spans 15 amino acids. V dropped 2 bases and J dropped 0 bases, with 10 bases sitting between them. The germline gives CDR1 KGHSH, CDR2 LQKENI. The CDR3 sequence: CASSPGKGVNTEAFF. The CDR3 DNA follows: TGTGCCAGCTCACCAGGGAAGGGCGTGAACACTGAAGCTTTCTTT.

V is TRBV25-1 and J is TRBJ2-1, with D unresolved. Trimming removed 3 bases from V and 1 base from J, with 10 bases in between. Germline CDR1 MGHDK, CDR2 SYGVNS. This CDR3 has 15 residues. CDR3 sequence reads: CASSEGRVSYNEQFF. The CDR3 bases are TGTGCCAGCAGTGAGGGTAGGGTGTCCTACAATGAGCAGTTCTTC.

The chain recombines TRBV5-4 with TRBJ1-1; D not resolved. Trimming pared 1 base from V and 11 bases from J, leaving 12 bases between. This CDR3 is 12 amino acids long. Germline CDR1 reads SGHNT; CDR2 reads YYREEE (reference sequence). The CDR3 bases are TGTGCCAGCAGCTTGACGTTAGGCAGTGCTTTCTTT. As protein: CASSLTLGSAFF. Full variable domain (missing parts from reference TRBV5-4 and TRBJ1-1): ETGVTQSPTHLIKTRGQQVTLRCSSQSGHNTVSWYQQALGQGPQFIFQYYREEENGRGNFPPRFSGLQFPNYSSELNVNALELDDSALYLCASSLTLGSAFFGQGTRLTVV.

The chain recombines TRBV20-1 with TRBJ1-1; D is uncertain. The CDR3 totals 11 residues. The V and J ends lost 6 bases and 9 bases respectively, with 14 bases between them. Per the germline V gene, CDR1 is DFQATT and CDR2 is SNEGSKA (reference sequence). CDR3 in amino acids: CSASGGSQAFF. CDR3 DNA sequence: TGCAGTGCCAGTGGCGGGTCGCAAGCTTTCTTT.

This rearrangement joins TRBV19 to TRBJ2-5; tentatively, D is TRBD1 or TRBD2 (5 bases each). The CDR3 runs to 13 residues. The V end lost 7 bases, the J end lost 0 bases, and 9 bases lay between the germline ends. The germline CDR1 and CDR2 sequences are LNHDA and SQIVND (reference sequence). CDR3 in DNA: TGTGCCAGTATGGGGGTTTACCAAGAGACCCAGTACTTC. Translation gives CASMGVYQETQYF.

The chain uses TRBV5-4 and TRBJ2-3; TRBD2 is a possible D gene (7 bases). The germline V gene has CDR1 SGHNT and CDR2 YYREEE (reference sequence). Between the trimmed V and J ends, which lost 1 base and 7 bases, there was a span of 16 bases. The CDR3 contains 15 residues. The CDR3 DNA reads TGTGCCAGCAGCTTGTTTGGGGGGGCCGTATATACGCAGTATTTT. This sequence encodes CASSLFGGAVYTQYF. The entire variable domain, with the rest obtained from reference TRBV5-4 and TRBJ2-3, is as follows: ETGVTQSPTHLIKTRGQQVTLRCSSQSGHNTVSWYQQALGQGPQFIFQYYREEENGRGNFPPRFSGLQFPNYSSELNVNALELDDSALYLCASSLFGGAVYTQYFGPGTRLTVL.

The rearrangement links TRBV11-3 to TRBJ2-5; tentatively, D is TRBD1 (6 bases). V lost 3 bases, J lost 4 bases, and 9 bases lay in between. Looked up from germline, CDR1 is SGHNT and CDR2 is YENEEA. This CDR3 comprises 13 residues. The CDR3 coding sequence is TGTGCCAGCAGCTTGGAAGGGGGAGAGACCCAGTACTTC. It yields the protein CASSLEGGETQYF.

The chain couples TRBV3-1 to TRBJ2-5, with D perhaps TRBD2 (6 bases). There are 14 residues in the CDR3. With 2 bases removed from V and 6 bases from J, the gap between germline ends came to 13 bases. The germline V gene has CDR1 LGHDT and CDR2 YNNKEL (reference sequence). The CDR3 here is CASSQNRDLKTQYF. The CDR3, as DNA: TGTGCCAGCAGCCAAAACCGGGACTTAAAGACCCAGTACTTC.

The CDR3 loop is CASMRRGDEKLFF. CDR3 in DNA: TGTGCCAGCATGCGTCGAGGTGATGAAAAACTGTTTTTT. J is TRBJ1-4 and V is TRBV27; D uncertain. Trimming left V 7 bases short and J 6 bases short, with 12 bases between. The CDR3 extends over 13 amino acids. CDR1 and CDR2 (germline): MNHEY, SMNVEV (reference sequence).

The chain combines TRBV12-2 with TRBJ1-6. TRBV12-2 is an annotated pseudogene. CDR3 size: 13 residues. In DNA, the CDR3 is TGTGCAAGTCGCCTACCTCTAGAGTCACCCCTCCACTTT. It translates to CASRLPLESPLHF.

V is TRBV30 and J is TRBJ2-1; D is possibly TRBD1 or TRBD2 (5 bases each). The germline V gene encodes CDR1 GTSNPN and CDR2 SVGIG (reference sequence). Trimming removed 3 bases at V and 7 bases at J, with 10 bases between. This CDR3 spans 12 amino acids. In DNA form, the CDR3 reads TGTGCCTGGAGGGGGGTGGGGAATGAGCAGTTCTTC. Its translation is CAWRGVGNEQFF.

V usage is TRBV20-1 and J usage is TRBJ2-2, with 7 bases that match TRBD1. The CDR3 contains 14 residues. Germline V gene data show CDR1 as DFQATT and CDR2 as SNEGSKA (reference sequence). V was pared by 3 bases and J by 7 bases, with 8 bases of the junction left unmatched. The CDR3 region has the DNA TGCAGTGCTAGGCCCACAGGGGCGGGCGGGGAGCTGTTTTTT. Residues: CSARPTGAGGELFF.

The chain uses TRBV7-2 and TRBJ2-2; a weak D match, TRBD1 (6 bases). The CDR3 totals 14 residues. Germline V gene sequence: CDR1 SGHTA, CDR2 FQGNSA. V lost 5 bases and J 6 bases, leaving 13 bases between the germline ends. The CDR3 bases are TGTGCCAGCAGCCCTCACAGGGAGTCCGGGGAGCTGTTTTTT. It yields the protein CASSPHRESGELFF.

This sequence joins TRBV11-2 and TRBJ2-2, with 10 bases matching TRBD1. The CDR3 is made up of 15 amino acids. J lost 4 bases, V lost 2 bases, and 1 base had no gene match. CDR1 is SGHAT and CDR2 is FQNNGV in the germline V gene. CDR3 nucleotides: TGTGCCAGCAGCTTAAGGACAGGGGGCACCGGGGAGCTGTTTTTT. Its protein product is CASSLRTGGTGELFF.

The chain's CDR3 is CSALPPRRDRVFEQYF. CDR3 DNA: TGCAGTGCTCTTCCCCCCCGACGGGACAGGGTGTTCGAGCAGTACTTC. This chain connects TRBV20-1 to TRBJ2-7; 9 nucleotides agree with TRBD1. Germline V gene data show CDR1 as DFQATT and CDR2 as SNEGSKA (reference sequence). This CDR3 contains 16 residues. The V and J ends lost 5 bases and 6 bases, in that order; junction bases with no gene match: 17.

The rearrangement joins TRBV20-1 to TRBJ1-4; D is ambiguous. The CDR3 length is 15 residues. Trimming stripped 5 bases from V and 7 bases from J, with 20 bases between. CDR1 DFQATT and CDR2 SNEGSKA come from the germline V gene (reference sequence). Here the CDR3 DNA reads TGCAGTGCTCTCCCTCTAGGGTCCCTCGGTGAAAAACTGTTTTTT. Translating it yields CSALPLGSLGEKLFF.

The gene calls are TRBV3-1 and TRBJ2-2; D gene unclear. V lost 1 base to trimming and J lost 6 bases, with 6 bases between them. The CDR3 runs to 13 residues. Germline assignment: CDR1 LGHDT and CDR2 YNNKEL (reference sequence). CDR3 protein: CASSQVSAGELFF. The CDR3, as DNA: TGTGCCAGCAGCCAAGTCTCCGCCGGGGAGCTGTTTTTT.

The chain employs TRBV19 and TRBJ2-4; 8 positions match TRBD1. Germline V gives CDR1 LNHDA, CDR2 SQIVND (reference sequence). V shed 5 bases, J shed 8 bases, and the junction held 17 bases outside the gene matches. CDR3 length equals 17 residues. This CDR3 is CASSPTESGQGMDIQYF. The CDR3 DNA reads as TGTGCCAGTAGTCCTACAGAGTCAGGACAGGGCATGGACATTCAGTACTTC.

CDR3 bases: TGCAGTGCTTTTGAGACGGGGCATGAAAAACTGTTTTTT. Its translation is CSAFETGHEKLFF. This chain links TRBV20-1 with TRBJ1-4; possibly TRBD1 for D (5 bases). Germline values: CDR1 DFQATT, CDR2 SNEGSKA (reference sequence). V gave up 5 bases and J gave up 6 bases, with 13 bases separating them. The CDR3 is 13 residues long.

This clonotype is a singleton in its sample. This chain links TRBV3-1 with TRBJ2-2, with 8 bases aligning to TRBD2. CDR3 length equals 15 residues. The ends lost 3 bases at V and 1 base at J; junction bases unmatched: 1. Germline loops: CDR1 LGHDT, CDR2 YNNKEL (reference sequence). The CDR3, as DNA: TGTGCCAGCAGCCAGCGGGGGGTGAACACCGGGGAGCTGTTTTTT. Amino acids: CASSQRGVNTGELFF. The full variable domain, in which reference TRBV3-1 and TRBJ2-2 provide the parts outside the CDR3, is DTAVSQTPKYLVTQMGNDKSIKCEQNLGHDTMYWYKQDSKKFLKIMFSYNNKELIINETVPNRFSPKSPDKAHLNLHINSLELGDSAVYFCASSQRGVNTGELFFGEGSRLTVL.